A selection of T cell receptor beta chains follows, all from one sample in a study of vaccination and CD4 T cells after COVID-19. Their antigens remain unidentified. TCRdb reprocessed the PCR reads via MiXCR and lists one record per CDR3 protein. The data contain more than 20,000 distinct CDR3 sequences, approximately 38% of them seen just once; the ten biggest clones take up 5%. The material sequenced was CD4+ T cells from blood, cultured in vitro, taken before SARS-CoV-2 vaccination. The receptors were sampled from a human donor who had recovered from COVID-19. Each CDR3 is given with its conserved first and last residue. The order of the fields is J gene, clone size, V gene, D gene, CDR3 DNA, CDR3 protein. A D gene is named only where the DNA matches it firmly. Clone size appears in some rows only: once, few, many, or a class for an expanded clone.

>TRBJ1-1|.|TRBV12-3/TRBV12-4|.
TGTGCCAGCAGCATGACCCGGTCGACTGAAGCTTTCTTT
CASSMTRSTEAFF
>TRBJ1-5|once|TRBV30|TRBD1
TGTGCCTGGTCCGGGACAGGGTTTAATCAGCCCCAGCATTTT
CAWSGTGFNQPQHF
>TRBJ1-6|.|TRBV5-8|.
TGTGCCAGCAGCCCGCCGAAGGTCTCACCCCTCCACTTT
CASSPPKVSPLHF
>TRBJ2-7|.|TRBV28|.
TGTGCCAGCAGTTTAATTAGCGGAGAACGTCGCTCCGAGCAGTACTTC
CASSLISGERRSEQYF
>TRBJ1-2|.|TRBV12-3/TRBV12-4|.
TGTGCCAGCAGGTCGTCATCGACTTCTAACTATGGCTACACCTTC
CASRSSSTSNYGYTF
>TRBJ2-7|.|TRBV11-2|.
TGTGCCAGCAGCGGACTGTCCTTTCACGAGCAGTACTTC
CASSGLSFHEQYF
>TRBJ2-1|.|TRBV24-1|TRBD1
TGTGCCACCAGTGACCGTAAGGGACAGGGTCAATACAATGAGCAGTTCTTC
CATSDRKGQGQYNEQFF
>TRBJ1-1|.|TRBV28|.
TGTGCCAGCAGCCGACCACTTAAAGCTTTCTTT
CASSRPLKAFF
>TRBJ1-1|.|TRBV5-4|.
TGTGCCAGCAGCTTGGCTCGGACGCCCAACACTGAAGCTTTCTTT
CASSLARTPNTEAFF
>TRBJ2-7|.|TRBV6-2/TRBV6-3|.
TGTGCCAGCAGTTACGCGGGTCCTCCCTACGAGCAGTACTTC
CASSYAGPPYEQYF
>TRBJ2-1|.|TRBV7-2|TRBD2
TGTGCCAGCAGCCCGAGAGGACTAGTGAACTCCGGTCGGCACAATGAGCAGTTCTTC
CASSPRGLVNSGRHNEQFF
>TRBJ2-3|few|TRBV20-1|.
TGCAGTGCTAGTAGGCTGGCTAGCACAGATACGCAGTATTTT
CSASRLASTDTQYF
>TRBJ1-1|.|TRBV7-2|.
TGTGCCAGCAGCACCCGCGGGACGGGATTGAACACTGAAGCTTTCTTT
CASSTRGTGLNTEAFF
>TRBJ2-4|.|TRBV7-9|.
TGTGCCAGCAGCGGTTCGGGGGCTCGAGTAGCCAAAAACATTCAGTACTTC
CASSGSGARVAKNIQYF
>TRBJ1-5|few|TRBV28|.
TGTGCCAGCATAGAACAGCGTACAAATGGTCAGCCCCAGCATTTT
CASIEQRTNGQPQHF
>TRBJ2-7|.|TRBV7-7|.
TGTGCCAGCAGCTTAGCCCAAGGATCCGAGCAGTACTTC
CASSLAQGSEQYF
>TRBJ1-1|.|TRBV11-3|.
TGTGCCAGCAGCTTGCAAACAGGGAGGCCTGAAGCTTTCTTT
CASSLQTGRPEAFF
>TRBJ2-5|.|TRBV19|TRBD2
TGTGCCAGTAGTATAGATCCTAGCGGGAGCCTGGAGACCCAGTACTTC
CASSIDPSGSLETQYF
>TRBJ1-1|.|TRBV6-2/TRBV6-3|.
TGTGCCAGCAGTCGACCGCGGCTGGAACCTTTCTTT
CASSRPRLEPFF
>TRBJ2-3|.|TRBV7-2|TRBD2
TGTGCCAGCAGCCATCACCCGACTAGCGGGGGGGGGGATACGCAGTATTTT
CASSHHPTSGGGDTQYF
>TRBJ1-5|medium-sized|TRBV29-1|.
TGCAGTGTCCAGCAGGGCCTAAATCAGCCCCAGCATTTT
CSVQQGLNQPQHF
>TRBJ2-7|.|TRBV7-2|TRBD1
TGTGCCAGCAGCTACACAGGGGGCATTTCGACCTACGAGCAGTACTTC
CASSYTGGISTYEQYF
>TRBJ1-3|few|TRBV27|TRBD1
TGTGCCAGCAGTGGAACAGGGGGCTCTGGAAACACCATATATTTT
CASSGTGGSGNTIYF
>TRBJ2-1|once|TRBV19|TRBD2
TGTGCCAGTACTAGGACTAGTTCCCACAATGAGCAGTTCTTC
CASTRTSSHNEQFF
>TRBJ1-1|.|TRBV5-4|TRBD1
TGTGCCAGCAGCGTAGTGGGACAGATGAACACTGAAGCTTTCTTT
CASSVVGQMNTEAFF
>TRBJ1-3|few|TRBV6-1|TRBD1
TGTGCCAGCAGTGAAGTGACAGGGGCAGGAGGAAACACCATATATTTT
CASSEVTGAGGNTIYF
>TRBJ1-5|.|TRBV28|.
TGTGCCAGCATCGAAGGCACTGGACAACAGCCCCAGCATTTT
CASIEGTGQQPQHF
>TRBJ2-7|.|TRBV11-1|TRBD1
TGTGCCAGCAGCCTACAGGGGACACCAGGCCACGAGCAGTACTTC
CASSLQGTPGHEQYF
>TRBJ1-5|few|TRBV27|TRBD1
TGTGCCAGCAGCTTGAAGACCGGGACAGTCTATCCGGAAAGCAATCAGCCCCAGCATTTT
CASSLKTGTVYPESNQPQHF
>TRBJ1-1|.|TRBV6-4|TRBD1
TGTGCCAGCAGTGCCGGGGACAGGAACACTGAAGCTTTCTTT
CASSAGDRNTEAFF
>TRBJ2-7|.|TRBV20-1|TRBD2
TGCAGTGCTAGTACCCCTAGCGGACCCTCCTACGAGCAGTACTTC
CSASTPSGPSYEQYF
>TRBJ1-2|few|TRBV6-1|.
TGTGCCAGCAGACGGGCGGCAGGGCAGGGTTACACCTTC
CASRRAAGQGYTF
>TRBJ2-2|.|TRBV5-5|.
TGTGCCAGCAGCTTGGTTGGGGGTGCGGGCACCGGGGAGCTGTTTTTT
CASSLVGGAGTGELFF
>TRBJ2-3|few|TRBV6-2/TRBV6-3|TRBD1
TGTGCCAGCGGGGACAGGTCGGATACGCAGTATTTT
CASGDRSDTQYF
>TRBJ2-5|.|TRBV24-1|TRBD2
TGTGCCACCAGTGGCGGTAGACTAGCGGGAGATTTCCAAGAGACCCAGTACTTC
CATSGGRLAGDFQETQYF
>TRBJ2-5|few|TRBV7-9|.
TGTGCCAGCAGCCAAGAGACCCAGTACTTC
CASSQETQYF
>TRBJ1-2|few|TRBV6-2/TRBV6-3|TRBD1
TGTGCCAGCAGTTCCGGGCCAGGGGGGAGCTATGGCTACACCTTC
CASSSGPGGSYGYTF
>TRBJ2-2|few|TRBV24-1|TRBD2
TGTGCCACCAGTGATGTGGGCGGGAGGGCGAACACCGGGGAGCTGTTTTTT
CATSDVGGRANTGELFF
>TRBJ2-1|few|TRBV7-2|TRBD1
TGTGCCACCGGGACAGGCCCTAGCTCCTACAATGAGCAGTTCTTC
CATGTGPSSYNEQFF